These 26 T cell receptor beta chains were sequenced from one sample in a study of shared clonotypes between healthy human individuals. Measured with immunoSEQ multiplex PCR; TCRdb has only the in-frame clones, and not every one. The sample includes about 450,000 clones, 70% to 80% of them seen just once. The sequencing input was PBMCs. Receptor source: a woman in her thirties or forties in good health. Some clones in this sample may be carry-over from other donors' samples.

The chain combines TRBV28 with TRBJ1-3, with D uncertain. Trimming removed 7 bases at V and 2 bases at J, with 9 bases between. Germline V CDR1 and CDR2: MDHEN, SYDVKM. This CDR3 is built from 13 residues. The CDR3 reads CASISTAGNTIYF. CDR3 bases: TGTGCCAGCATTAGCACTGCTGGAAACACCATATATTTT.

V usage is TRBV4-3 and J usage is TRBJ2-7; D remains unclear. The germline V and J ends were trimmed by 1 base and 1 base, with 8 bases remaining between them. Germline V gives CDR1 LGHNA, CDR2 YSLEER. The CDR3 is 14 residues long. The CDR3 coding sequence is TGCGCCAGCAGCCAAGGAGGCTTATCCTACGAGCAGTACTTC. Its protein is CASSQGGLSYEQYF.

The chain couples TRBV5-1 to TRBJ2-7; D is possibly TRBD2 (6 bases). Germline V gene data show CDR1 as SGHRS and CDR2 as YFSETQ. V was cut by 0 bases and J by 4 bases, with 11 bases left in between. The CDR3 has 14 amino acids. The CDR3 DNA reads as TGCGCCAGCAGCTTGGATGGAGGGTGGTACGAGCAGTACTTC. It specifies CASSLDGGWYEQYF.

In its sample, this clone was seen a few times. V is TRBV28 and J is TRBJ1-6, with 8 bases that match TRBD1. The CDR3 contains 14 residues. CDR1 and CDR2 (germline): MDHEN, SYDVKM. V was pared by 3 bases and J by 8 bases, with 3 bases of the junction left unmatched. The CDR3 DNA follows: TGTGCCAGCAGTTTTCCAGGGGGCCATTCACCCCTCCACTTT. Amino acids: CASSFPGGHSPLHF.

The chain carries TRBV19 and TRBJ2-7; no reliable D call. The CDR3 is 14 amino acids. Per the germline V gene, CDR1 is LNHDA and CDR2 is SQIVND (reference sequence). Trimming stripped 3 bases from V and 2 bases from J, with 11 bases between. CDR3 sequence (DNA): TGTGCCAGTAGTATCCGTCGCGCTACCTACGAGCAGTACTTC. Amino acids: CASSIRRATYEQYF.

In this sample, this clone turned up a few times. The chain carries TRBV28 and TRBJ1-4, with D uncertain. The CDR3 has 13 amino acids. Trimming took 8 bases from V and 7 from J, leaving 14 bases between them. Germline values: CDR1 MDHEN, CDR2 SYDVKM. This chain's CDR3 is CASAGPGGEKLFF. CDR3 bases: TGTGCCAGCGCCGGACCGGGTGGTGAAAAACTGTTTTTT.

The chain recombines TRBV7-2 with TRBJ1-5, with TRBD1 matching over 10 bases. This CDR3 region has 17 residues. CDR1 is SGHTA, CDR2 FQGNSA, per germline. The J segment lost 6 bases and the V segment lost 5 bases, leaving 13 bases of the junction unmatched. The CDR3 sequence is CASSKHSTGGGGQPQHF. The CDR3 coding sequence is TGTGCCAGCAGCAAACACTCGACAGGGGGCGGAGGTCAGCCCCAGCATTTT.

This clone was observed many times. The chain couples TRBV5-6 to TRBJ2-3, with a possible D match to TRBD2 (6 bases). V was clipped by 5 bases and J by 0 bases, with 10 bases between them. This CDR3 is 14 amino acids long. Germline V gene data show CDR1 as SGHDT and CDR2 as YYEEEE. CDR3 in amino acids: CASRRELSTDTQYF. CDR3 nucleotides: TGTGCCAGCAGACGGGAGCTCAGCACAGATACGCAGTATTTT.

The chain combines TRBV2 with TRBJ2-3, with no clear D. CDR3 length equals 14 residues. Between the trimmed V and J ends, which lost 6 bases and 0 bases, there was a span of 10 bases. Germline-derived CDR1 and CDR2 are SNHLY and FYNNEI. The CDR3 nucleotides read TGTGCCAGCAGGATCGGACGGAGCACAGATACGCAGTATTTT. It translates to CASRIGRSTDTQYF.

This clone occurred a few times. This chain uses TRBV19 with TRBJ2-7, with 8 positions matching TRBD1. The CDR3 consists of 13 residues. The junction had 5 bases not matched to a gene; V was cut back by 6 bases and J by 4 bases. The germline V gene has CDR1 LNHDA and CDR2 SQIVND (reference sequence). The CDR3 here is CASRVTGGYEQYF. The DNA for the CDR3 is TGTGCCAGTAGGGTAACAGGGGGGTACGAGCAGTACTTC.

The gene calls are TRBV6-4 and TRBJ1-4; 7 bases align to TRBD1. This CDR3 spans 15 amino acids. Germline CDR1 and CDR2: MRHNA and SNTAGT. The J segment lost 5 bases and the V segment lost 6 bases, leaving 9 bases of the junction unmatched. CDR3 sequence reads: CASSRDSGSNEKLFF. The CDR3 DNA is TGTGCCAGCAGCCGGGACAGCGGATCAAATGAAAAACTGTTTTTT.

The chain combines TRBV10-2 with TRBJ2-3; tentative D call: TRBD2 (5 bases). CDR1 and CDR2 from the germline V gene are WSHSY and SAAADI. Trimming stripped 4 bases from V and 4 bases from J, with 12 bases between. The CDR3 is 14 residues long. CDR3 in DNA: TGCGCCAGCAGTGGGACTTCCCTTCCAGATACGCAGTATTTT. Translated, it gives CASSGTSLPDTQYF.

This clone was seen only once. This chain joins TRBV28 and TRBJ1-5; no firm D call. V gave up 6 bases and J gave up 1 base, with 16 bases separating them. From germline, CDR1 is MDHEN and CDR2 SYDVKM. CDR3 length equals 16 residues. DNA of the CDR3: TGTGCCAGCAGAAGGGTTTTAATGGCGAGCAATCAGCCCCAGCATTTT. Its translation: CASRRVLMASNQPQHF.

The gene calls are TRBV18 and TRBJ1-3; 12 bases are shared with TRBD1. The CDR3 consists of 14 residues. CDR1 is KGHSH and CDR2 is LQKENI in the germline V gene. V lost 8 bases, J lost 4 bases, and 3 bases stayed unmatched. Here the CDR3 reads CASAGTGGGNTIYF. For the CDR3, the DNA is TGTGCCAGCGCCGGGACAGGGGGCGGAAACACCATATATTTT.

This sequence joins TRBV18 and TRBJ1-3; D not resolved. The length of the CDR3 is 14 residues. Trimming pared 2 bases from V and 0 bases from J, leaving 5 bases between. The V gene's germline CDR1 is KGHSH and CDR2 LQKENI. The CDR3 DNA follows: TGTGCCAGCTCACCAGAGATCTCTGGAAACACCATATATTTT. It yields the protein CASSPEISGNTIYF.

The rearrangement links TRBV11-2 to TRBJ2-7; the match to TRBD2 covers 11 bases. In germline, CDR1 is SGHAT, CDR2 FQNNGV. The CDR3 spans 15 residues. V shed 5 bases, J shed 3 bases, and the junction held 6 bases outside the gene matches. The CDR3 coding sequence is TGTGCCAGCAGCCAGAGGACTAGCGGGCTCTACGAGCAGTACTTC. Its protein product is CASSQRTSGLYEQYF.

This clone was recorded once. This is likely an artifact of a read error, given a far larger clone one base away. This chain uses TRBV30 with TRBJ1-2, with 7 bases lining up with TRBD1. The CDR3 contains 16 residues. CDR1 GTSNPN and CDR2 SVGIG come from the germline V gene (reference sequence). CDR3 residues: CAWSVNPQGTHYGHTF. CDR3 sequence (DNA): TGTGCCTGGAGTGTCAACCCACAGGGGACTCACTATGGCCACACCTTC.

This clone was counted once. This chain joins TRBV4-2 and TRBJ1-3; unclear D gene. Germline CDR1 is LGHNA and CDR2 is YNFKEQ. The CDR3 sequence is 16 residues long. V lost 4 bases to trimming and J lost 0 bases, with 13 bases between them. The CDR3 here is CASSLLGGSSGNTIYF. The CDR3, as DNA: TGTGCCAGCAGCCTCCTAGGAGGTAGCTCTGGAAACACCATATATTTT.

This CDR3 is CASSLALGGDTQYF. The DNA of the CDR3 is TGTGCCAGCAGCTTAGCGTTGGGGGGGGATACGCAGTATTTT. The chain has TRBV7-8 and TRBJ2-3; 7 nucleotides agree with TRBD2. The CDR3 totals 14 residues. V was pared by 0 bases and J by 6 bases, with 3 bases of the junction left unmatched. Germline lookup yields CDR1 SGHVS and CDR2 FQNEAQ.

The chain uses TRBV5-1 and TRBJ1-2; possibly TRBD1 for D (5 bases). This CDR3 spans 16 amino acids. V dropped 4 bases and J dropped 7 bases, with 23 bases sitting between them. The germline V gene has CDR1 SGHRS and CDR2 YFSETQ. For the CDR3, the DNA is TGCGCCAGCAGCCACGACAGCATTTCTAAGGGGAGTGGCTACACCTTC. This encodes CASSHDSISKGSGYTF. Looking up the rest from reference TRBV5-1 and TRBJ1-2 gives the full variable domain: KAGVTQTPRYLIKTRGQQVTLSCSPISGHRSVSWYQQTPGQGLQFLFEYFSETQRNKGNFPGRFSGRQFSNSRSEMNVSTLELGDSALYLCASSHDSISKGSGYTFGSGTRLTVV.

The V call is TRBV28, the J call TRBJ1-2; 9 bases map to TRBD1. V was clipped by 4 bases and J by 3 bases; unmatched bases: 6. CDR3 length: 15 amino acids. Germline V gene data show CDR1 as MDHEN and CDR2 as SYDVKM. The CDR3 coding sequence is TGTGCCAGCAGTTCAGGGACAGGGCTTCACTATGGCTACACCTTC. Its translation is CASSSGTGLHYGYTF.

The count of this clone is one. This chain connects TRBV7-2 to TRBJ2-7; D is unresolved. The CDR3 runs 12 residues. Deletions cut 5 bases from V and 4 bases from J, with 9 bases between. Germline CDR1 is SGHTA and CDR2 is FQGNSA. In DNA, the CDR3 is TGTGCCAGCAGCCGAGGATGGTACGAGCAGTACTTC. Its protein product is CASSRGWYEQYF.

Here the CDR3 DNA reads TGTGCCAGCAGCCAAGGGACTGGCAGGGGGATTGATGGCTACACCTTC. It encodes CASSQGTGRGIDGYTF. V and J are TRBV7-3 and TRBJ1-2; 7 nucleotides match TRBD1. The CDR3 runs to 16 residues. V trimming: 5 bases; J trimming: 6 bases; junction bases outside the gene matches: 15. Germline CDR1 and CDR2: SGHTA and FQGTGA.

The V call is TRBV19, the J call TRBJ1-5; possibly TRBD1 for D (5 bases). There are 13 residues in the CDR3. The ends were cut back, 7 bases at V and 6 bases at J, with 13 bases in the middle. Germline assignment: CDR1 LNHDA and CDR2 SQIVND (reference sequence). CDR3 nucleotides: TGTGCCAGTACCCTTCTGGGGGGTCAGCCCCAGCATTTT. This gives the protein CASTLLGGQPQHF. Drawing the rest from reference TRBV19 and TRBJ1-5, the complete variable domain is DGGITQSPKYLFRKEGQNVTLSCEQNLNHDAMYWYRQDPGQGLRLIYYSQIVNDFQKGDIAEGYSVSREKKESFPLTVTSAQKNPTAFYLCASTLLGGQPQHFGDGTRLSIL.

V and J are TRBV18 and TRBJ2-5, with 12 bases aligning to TRBD1. V was pared by 3 bases and J by 5 bases, with 4 bases of the junction left unmatched. From germline, CDR1 is KGHSH and CDR2 LQKENI. The CDR3 extends over 15 amino acids. The CDR3, as DNA: TGTGCCAGCTCACCGGGACAGGGGGCGAGTGAGACCCAGTACTTC. Its protein product is CASSPGQGASETQYF.

This chain connects TRBV11-2 to TRBJ2-7; D unclear. The CDR3 totals 14 residues. Germline CDR1 is SGHAT and CDR2 is FQNNGV. Trimming shortened V by 1 base and J by 4 bases, and 11 bases separated the two germline ends. The CDR3: CASSLGSVVYEQYF. CDR3 nucleotide sequence: TGTGCCAGCAGCTTAGGTTCAGTGGTTTACGAGCAGTACTTC.